This section outlines one T cell receptor beta chain sequence together with its context. In germline, CDR1 is MNHEY, CDR2 SMNVEV (reference sequence). Trimming took 7 bases from V and 0 from J, leaving 12 bases between them. CDR3 size: 15 residues. The data were taken from a study of T cells after yellow fever vaccination. TCRdb itself ran the 5' RACE reads through MiXCR, one entry per CDR3 protein. The table has a few hundred thousand distinct CDR3 sequences, around 16% seen once. The receptor comes from a young man who received the YFV17D yellow fever vaccine. Here the sequenced sample was PBMCs, taken 5 days after the first yellow fever vaccination. The rearrangement joins TRBV27 to TRBJ2-2; D not certain. CDR3 region: CASTRLTTNTGELFF. The CDR3 nucleotides are TGTGCCAGCACGCGACTTACGACGAACACCGGGGAGCTGTTTTTT.